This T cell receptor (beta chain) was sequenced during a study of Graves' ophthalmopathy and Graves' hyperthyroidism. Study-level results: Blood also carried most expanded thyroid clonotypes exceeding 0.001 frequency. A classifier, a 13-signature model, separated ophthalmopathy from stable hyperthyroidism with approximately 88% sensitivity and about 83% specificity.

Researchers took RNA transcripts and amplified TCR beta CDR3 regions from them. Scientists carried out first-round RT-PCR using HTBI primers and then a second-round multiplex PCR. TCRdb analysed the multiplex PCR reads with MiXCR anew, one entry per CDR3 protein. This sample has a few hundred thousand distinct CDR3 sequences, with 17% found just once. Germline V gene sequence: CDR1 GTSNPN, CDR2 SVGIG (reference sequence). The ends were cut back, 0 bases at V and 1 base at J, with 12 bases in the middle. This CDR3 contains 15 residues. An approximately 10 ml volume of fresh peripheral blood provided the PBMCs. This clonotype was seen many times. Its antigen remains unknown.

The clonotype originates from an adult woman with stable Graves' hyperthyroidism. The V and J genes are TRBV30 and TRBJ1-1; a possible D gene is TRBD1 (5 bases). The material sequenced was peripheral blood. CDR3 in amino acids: CAWSVSGVKNTEAFF. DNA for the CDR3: TGTGCCTGGAGTGTTTCGGGGGTCAAGAACACTGAAGCTTTCTTT.